This TCR beta chain was identified in a study of identical twins (dated by TCRdb to the mid-2010s). In terms of the full investigation: To test whether fetal clonotypes persist, the study used deep sequencing on TCR alpha and beta repertoires from monozygotic twins, unrelated adults of various ages, and cord blood. To rule out contamination, the twin experiments were replicated at different times with different library preparation protocols. Results the study describes overall, beyond this receptor: Out-of-frame TCR alpha sequences shared between twins showed an excess of low generation-probability sequences compared with coincidental sharing between unrelated individuals. A weaker excess of twin sharing was found in beta out-of-frame sequences because the signal-to-noise ratio was lowered by fewer shared sequences. Zero-insertion analyses could be partly confounded by invariant T cells such as MAIT and iNKT, though diverse VJ usage argued against such confounding for most clonotypes. Out-of-frame TCR alpha sharing in monozygotic twins was systematically underestimated by recombination models, whereas sharing between unrelated individuals was in agreement with the recombination models. Abundant cord blood beta clonotypes carried fewer insertions; young adult naive repertoires showed a weaker similar trend, while memory repertoires showed none. Because the same donors could not be followed over many years, conclusions were based on cross-sectional statistical analysis.

Its CDR3 holds 16 amino acids, cysteine through phenylalanine. Just the 48-base CDR3 DNA is kept, in frame starting at base 1. As encoded in the germline V gene, CDR1 is LGHNA while CDR2 is YNFKEQ. The V end gives up 1 base and the J end 2 bases, leaving 4 bases in the junction not matched to a gene. Libraries were prepared through 5' RACE. Instrument on record: Illumina HiSeq 2000. A universal primer binding site was introduced by template switching, and a unique molecular identifier was present in the final cDNA, enabling accurate counting of TCR cDNA molecules. First-strand cDNA for TCR alpha and beta chains was synthesized from specific primers in the conserved constant-segment region. To control for contamination, every cDNA library carried two barcodes: a SMART-Mk sample barcode plus Illumina barcodes. TruSeq adapter sequences, together with Illumina sample barcodes, were added in two successive PCR steps. Sequencing of the TCR alpha and beta cDNA libraries was done on the Illumina HiSeq platform using custom primers. As for the authors' bioinformatics: Raw reads were processed with MiGEC to extract unique molecular identifiers, and MiXCR was used to determine CDR3 positions. For each individual, recombination models were inferred using an EM algorithm with the repgenHMM and IGoR tools. Shared clonotypes were analyzed with the tcR package in R, and sharing was normalized by the product of cloneset sizes. To study raw recombination without the effects of thymic and clonal selection, out-of-frame nonproductive sequences were analyzed. The public reads were reprocessed in TCRdb via fastp at Q25 and MiXCR, keeping in-frame beta chains. Each record represents a unique CDR3 protein, reported with the most common genes and DNA among its rows. The V and J calls and clone size are TCRdb's, not the authors'. This sample has a few hundred thousand distinct CDR3 sequences in its table, and approximately 17% of those were observed once. 10% to 15% of the sample lies in the top ten.

Comments on this clonotype: Its target antigen remains unknown. Base qualities are not provided; no much larger clone lies one nucleotide away.

Only healthy Caucasian donors were included. The researchers also sequenced three unrelated adults who were not twins: a male aged 18 to 30, a male aged 50 to 59, and a female aged 50 to 59. Miltenyi CD45RO+ enrichment and human naive T-cell isolation kits were used to isolate memory (CD45RO+) and naive T cells from PBMC. Here the chain combines TRBV4-2 and TRBJ2-5; TRBD1 agrees with 10 junctional bases. The sequence was obtained from a man aged 50 to 59 in good health. The sequenced sample consisted of naive T cells sorted from blood. The sample's cell subset or site, from its label and the paper: cells isolated with a human naive T-cell isolation kit. The DNA sequence is TGTGCCAGCAGCCAAGGTCGGGACAGGGGTCAAGAGACCCAGTACTTC. Protein translation: CASSQGRDRGQETQYF.